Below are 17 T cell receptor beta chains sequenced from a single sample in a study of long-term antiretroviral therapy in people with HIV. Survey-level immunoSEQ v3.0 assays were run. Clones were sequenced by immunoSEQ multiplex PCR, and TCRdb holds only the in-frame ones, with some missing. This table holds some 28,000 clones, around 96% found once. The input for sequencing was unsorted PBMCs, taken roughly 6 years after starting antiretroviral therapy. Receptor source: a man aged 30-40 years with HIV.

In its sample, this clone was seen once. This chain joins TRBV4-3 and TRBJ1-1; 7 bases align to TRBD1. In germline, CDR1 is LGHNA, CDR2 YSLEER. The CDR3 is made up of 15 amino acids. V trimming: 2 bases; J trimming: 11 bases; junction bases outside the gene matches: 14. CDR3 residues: CASSQLVDRQGYAFF. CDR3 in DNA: TGCGCCAGCAGCCAATTGGTTGACCGACAGGGTTACGCTTTCTTT.

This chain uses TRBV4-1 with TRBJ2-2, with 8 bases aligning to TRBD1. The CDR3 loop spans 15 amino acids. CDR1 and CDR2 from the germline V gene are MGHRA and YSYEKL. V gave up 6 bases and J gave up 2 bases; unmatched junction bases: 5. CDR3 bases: TGCGCCAGCAGTCTCGGGACAGGTAACACCGGGGAGCTGTTTTTT. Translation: CASSLGTGNTGELFF.

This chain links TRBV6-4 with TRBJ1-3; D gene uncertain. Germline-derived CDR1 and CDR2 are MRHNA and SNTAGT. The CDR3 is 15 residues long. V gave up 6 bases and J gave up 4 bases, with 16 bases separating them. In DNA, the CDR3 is TGTGCCAGCAGCCCCTCTCCGGGGAAAGGAAACACCATATATTTT. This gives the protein CASSPSPGKGNTIYF.

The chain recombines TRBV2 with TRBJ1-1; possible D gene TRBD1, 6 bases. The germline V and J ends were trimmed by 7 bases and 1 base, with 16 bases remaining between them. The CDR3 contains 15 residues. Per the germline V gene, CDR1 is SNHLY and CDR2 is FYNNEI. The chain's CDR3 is CASIWNPGENTEAFF. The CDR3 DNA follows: TGTGCCAGCATTTGGAACCCAGGGGAGAACACTGAAGCTTTCTTT.

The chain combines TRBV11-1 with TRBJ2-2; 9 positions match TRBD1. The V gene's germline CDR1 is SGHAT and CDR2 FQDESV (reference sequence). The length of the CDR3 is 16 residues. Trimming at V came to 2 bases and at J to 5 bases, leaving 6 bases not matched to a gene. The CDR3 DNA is TGTGCCAGCAGCTTATGGACAGGGGTCGGAACCGGGGAGCTGTTTTTT. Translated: CASSLWTGVGTGELFF.

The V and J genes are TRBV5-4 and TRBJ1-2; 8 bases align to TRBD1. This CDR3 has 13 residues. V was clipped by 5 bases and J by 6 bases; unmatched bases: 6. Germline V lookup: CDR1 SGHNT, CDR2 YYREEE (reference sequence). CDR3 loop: CASRRQGADGYTF. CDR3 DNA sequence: TGTGCCAGCAGGAGGCAGGGGGCGGATGGCTACACCTTC.

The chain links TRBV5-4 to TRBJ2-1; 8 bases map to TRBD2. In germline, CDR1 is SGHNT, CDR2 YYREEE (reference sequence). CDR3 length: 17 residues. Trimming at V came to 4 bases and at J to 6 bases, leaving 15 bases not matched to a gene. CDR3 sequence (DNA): TGTGCCAGCAGCACGGCCCCCGGGACTAGGGTTGGCAATGAGCAGTTCTTC. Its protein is CASSTAPGTRVGNEQFF.

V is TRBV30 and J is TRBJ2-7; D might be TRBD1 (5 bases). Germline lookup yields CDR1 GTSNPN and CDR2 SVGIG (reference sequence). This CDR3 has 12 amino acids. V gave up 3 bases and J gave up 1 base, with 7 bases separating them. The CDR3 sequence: CAWRDISYEQYF. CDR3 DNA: TGTGCCTGGAGGGACATTTCCTACGAGCAGTACTTC.

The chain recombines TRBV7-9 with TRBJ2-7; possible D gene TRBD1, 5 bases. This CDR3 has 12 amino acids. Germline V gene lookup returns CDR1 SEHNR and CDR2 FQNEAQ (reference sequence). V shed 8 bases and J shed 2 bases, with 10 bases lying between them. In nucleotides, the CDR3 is TGTGCCAGCGGCAGGGAAACCTACGAGCAGTACTTC. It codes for CASGRETYEQYF.

DNA for the CDR3: TGCGCCAGCAGTGAGTCCCCAGATACGCAGTATTTT. Protein sequence: CASSESPDTQYF. The V gene is TRBV10-2, the J gene TRBJ2-3; no clear D. Germline assignment: CDR1 WSHSY and CDR2 SAAADI. V dropped 0 bases and J dropped 4 bases, with 2 bases sitting between them. This CDR3 contains 12 residues.

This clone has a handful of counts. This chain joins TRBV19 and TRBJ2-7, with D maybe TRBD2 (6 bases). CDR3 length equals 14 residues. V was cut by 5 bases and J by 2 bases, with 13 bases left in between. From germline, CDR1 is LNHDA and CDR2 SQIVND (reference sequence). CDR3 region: CASSYGGTPYEQYF. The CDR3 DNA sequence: TGTGCCAGTAGTTACGGGGGAACCCCCTACGAGCAGTACTTC.

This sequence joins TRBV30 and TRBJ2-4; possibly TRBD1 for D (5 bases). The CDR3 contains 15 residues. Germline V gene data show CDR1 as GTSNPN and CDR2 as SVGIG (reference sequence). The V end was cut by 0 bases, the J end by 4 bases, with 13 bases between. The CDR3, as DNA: TGTGCCTGGAGTGTACAACGGACACAGAAAAACATTCAGTACTTC. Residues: CAWSVQRTQKNIQYF.

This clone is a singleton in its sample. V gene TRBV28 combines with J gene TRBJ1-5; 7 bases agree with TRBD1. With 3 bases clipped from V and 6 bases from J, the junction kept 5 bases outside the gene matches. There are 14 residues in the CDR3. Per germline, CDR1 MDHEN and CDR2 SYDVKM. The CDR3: CASSFGQAGQPQHF. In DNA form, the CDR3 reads TGTGCCAGCAGTTTCGGACAGGCCGGTCAGCCCCAGCATTTT. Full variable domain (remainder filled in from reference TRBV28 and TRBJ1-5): DVKVTQSSRYLVKRTGEKVFLECVQDMDHENMFWYRQDPGLGLRLIYFSYDVKMKEKGDIPEGYSVSREKKERFSLILESASTNQTSMYLCASSFGQAGQPQHFGDGTRLSIL.

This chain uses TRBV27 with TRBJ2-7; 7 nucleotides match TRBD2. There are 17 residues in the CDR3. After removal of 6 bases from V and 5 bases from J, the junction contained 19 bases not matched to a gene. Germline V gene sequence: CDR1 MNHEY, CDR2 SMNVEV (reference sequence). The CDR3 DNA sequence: TGTGCCAGCAGGCTCTTCGTGGGGGGGGATATCGAGGACGAGCAGTACTTC. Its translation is CASRLFVGGDIEDEQYF.

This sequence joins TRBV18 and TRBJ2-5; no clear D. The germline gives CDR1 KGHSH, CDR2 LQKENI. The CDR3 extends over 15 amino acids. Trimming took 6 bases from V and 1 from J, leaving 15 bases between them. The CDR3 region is CASSPYTDPQETQYF. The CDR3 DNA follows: TGTGCCAGCTCGCCCTATACAGATCCCCAAGAGACCCAGTACTTC.

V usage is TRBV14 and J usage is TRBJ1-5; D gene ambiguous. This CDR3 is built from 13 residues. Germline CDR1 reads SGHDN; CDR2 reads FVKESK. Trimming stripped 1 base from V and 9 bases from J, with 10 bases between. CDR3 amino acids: CASSQGRIGPQHF. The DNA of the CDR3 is TGTGCCAGCAGCCAAGGCCGGATCGGGCCCCAGCATTTT.

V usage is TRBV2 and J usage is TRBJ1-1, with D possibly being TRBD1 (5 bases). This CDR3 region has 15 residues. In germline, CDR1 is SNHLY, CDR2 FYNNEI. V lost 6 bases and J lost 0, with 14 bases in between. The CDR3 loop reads CASSPQGWVNTEAFF. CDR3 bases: TGTGCCAGCAGCCCCCAGGGTTGGGTGAACACTGAAGCTTTCTTT. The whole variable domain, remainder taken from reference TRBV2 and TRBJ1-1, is EPEVTQTPSHQVTQMGQEVILRCVPISNHLYFYWYRQILGQKVEFLVSFYNNEISEKSEIFDDQFSVERPDGSNFTLKIRSTKLEDSAMYFCASSPQGWVNTEAFFGQGTRLTVV.